This T cell receptor (beta chain) emerged from a study of neurological immune-mediated disorders. MiXCR was run by TCRdb on the 5' RACE reads, yielding one entry per CDR3 protein. This sample has around 130,000 distinct CDR3 sequences; roughly 3.2% occur once, and the top ten carry 1% to 1.5%. This CDR3 region has 14 residues. J was trimmed by 9 bases and V by 0 bases; bases with no gene match: 6. Germline V gene data show CDR1 as SGHRS and CDR2 as YFSETQ. This clonotype occurred many times. This receptor was obtained from a woman aged 25 to 39 with multiple sclerosis. This chain uses TRBV5-1 with TRBJ2-1; TRBD2 agrees at 7 bases. Sequenced sample: PBMCs. CDR3 nucleotides: TGCGCCAGCAGCTTGGTGGCGGGAGCGGGTGAGCAGTTCTTC. Amino acid sequence: CASSLVAGAGEQFF.